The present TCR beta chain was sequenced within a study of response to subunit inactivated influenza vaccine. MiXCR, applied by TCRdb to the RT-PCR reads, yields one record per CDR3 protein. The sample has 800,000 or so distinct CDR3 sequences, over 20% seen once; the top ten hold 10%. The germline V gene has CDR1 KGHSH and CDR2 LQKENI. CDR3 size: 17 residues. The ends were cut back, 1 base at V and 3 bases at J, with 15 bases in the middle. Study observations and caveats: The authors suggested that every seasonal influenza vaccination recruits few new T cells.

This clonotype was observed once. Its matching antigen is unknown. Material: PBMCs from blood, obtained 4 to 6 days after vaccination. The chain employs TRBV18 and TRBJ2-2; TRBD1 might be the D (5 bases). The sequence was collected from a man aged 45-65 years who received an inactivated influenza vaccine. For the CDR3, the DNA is TGTGCCAGCTCACCACGCGACAGACCCGCTTACACCGGGGAGCTGTTTTTT. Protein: CASSPRDRPAYTGELFF.